Detailed here is one TCR beta chain. Its antigen remains unidentified. This sample was included in a study of T cell repertoires in cytomegalovirus infection. Study-level information: Public TCR beta signatures marked donors with CMV infection and the matching HLA.

The CDR3 is made up of 11 amino acids. Trimming removed 10 bases at V and 0 bases at J, with 6 bases between. TCRdb called the reads again in MiXCR, with one record for every CDR3 protein. The sample includes fewer than 1,000,000 distinct CDR3 sequences, around 32% of them seen just once. Sequences were derived from cultured CD8+ T cells from PBMCs, sampled from culture after CMV antigen stimulation. This clonotype was obtained from a human donor in good health (CMV status not recorded). Some clones in this sample may be carry-over from other donors' samples. The rearrangement links TRBV12-3 or TRBV12-4 to TRBJ1-2; D not certain. This chain's CDR3 is CATRANYGYTF. CDR3 nucleotides: TGTGCCACGAGAGCTAACTATGGCTACACCTTC.